This TCR beta chain was profiled in a study of siplizumab effects on memory and regulatory T cells. Regarding the study as a whole: Siplizumab significantly brought down the alloreactive sequences that trace back to unstimulated CD4+ memory cells. Unstimulated subsets contained matches for only a minor fraction of alloreactive clones.

This clone was detected only once. Its antigen is unknown. Per sample, 10^5 or so TCR templates underwent assay. Some clones are missing from TCRdb's copy, which holds only in-frame ones; the method was immunoSEQ multiplex PCR. This table holds about 69,000 clones, 88% found once. Trimming removed 5 bases from V and 2 bases from J, with 10 bases in between. Germline values: CDR1 SGHTA, CDR2 FQGTGA. The CDR3 runs 13 residues. Sequencing was performed on Tregs sorted from blood. The gene calls are TRBV7-3 and TRBJ2-7; maybe TRBD1 (5 bases). This clonotype was obtained from a human donor in good health. CDR3: CASSPLGAYEQYF. In DNA form, the CDR3 reads TGTGCCAGCAGCCCTCTAGGGGCCTACGAGCAGTACTTC.